One and the same sample provided the 11 T cell receptor beta chains below, sequenced in a study of beta chain features in type 1 diabetes. The authors reverse transcribed all of the isolated RNA, so sequencing captured expressed TCRB transcripts. TCRdb's copy holds only in-frame clones and misses some; the assay was immunoSEQ multiplex PCR. This table has 500,000 to 700,000 clones, 15% appearing once. Specimen: naive CD4+ T cells from blood. Every receptor here comes from a man in his late teens or twenties in good health.

V gene TRBV18 combines with J gene TRBJ2-1; maybe TRBD1 (6 bases). The V gene lost 0 bases and the J gene lost 0 bases, with 12 bases spanning the gap. This CDR3 spans 17 amino acids. Germline V gene data show CDR1 as KGHSH and CDR2 as LQKENI. CDR3 sequence reads: CASSPPGWGLSYNEQFF. As DNA, the CDR3 is TGTGCCAGCTCACCACCGGGATGGGGGCTCTCCTACAATGAGCAGTTCTTC.

This clone was found a few times. CDR3 sequence: CASRGDRENTEAFF. The CDR3 DNA is TGTGCCAGCAGGGGGGACAGAGAGAACACTGAAGCTTTCTTT. The genes are TRBV28 and TRBJ1-1; 7 bases fit TRBD1. This CDR3 has 14 amino acids. In germline, CDR1 is MDHEN, CDR2 SYDVKM. Trimming at V came to 6 bases and at J to 1 base, leaving 5 bases not matched to a gene.

J is TRBJ2-7 and V is TRBV21-1; the listed D gene, TRBD2, was not tested against the DNA. TRBV21-1 is flagged as a pseudogene. The CDR3 sequence is 16 residues long. The CDR3 protein is CASSKGGLLSSYEQYF. CDR3 coding DNA: TGTGCCAGCAGCAAAGGTGGACTCCTGAGCTCCTACGAGCAGTACTTC.

This chain connects TRBV5-1 to TRBJ2-2; no clear D gene. The CDR3 length is 14 residues. The V end was cut by 5 bases, the J end by 4 bases, with 12 bases between. In germline, CDR1 is SGHRS, CDR2 YFSETQ. The CDR3 here is CASRTGPTTGELFF. The DNA of the CDR3 is TGCGCCAGCAGGACGGGCCCTACCACCGGGGAGCTGTTTTTT.

Many counts were recorded for this clone. This CDR3 is also generated by other DNA sequences in the sample. The V and J genes are TRBV28 and TRBJ2-6; 8 nucleotides match TRBD1. V was clipped by 6 bases and J by 0 bases; unmatched bases: 7. CDR3 length equals 17 residues. From germline, CDR1 is MDHEN and CDR2 SYDVKM. The CDR3 DNA reads TGTGCCAGCAGCTCCGGGACAGGCCACTCTGGGGCCAACGTCCTGACTTTC. This sequence encodes CASSSGTGHSGANVLTF.

J is TRBJ1-1 and V is TRBV7-9, with 8 bases identical to TRBD1. Looked up from germline, CDR1 is SEHNR and CDR2 is FQNEAQ (reference sequence). The CDR3 has 15 residues. Trimming cost V 4 bases and J 8 bases; bases outside gene matches: 12. The CDR3 sequence is CASSSRQGPLMEAFF. The CDR3 coding sequence is TGTGCCAGCAGCTCCCGACAGGGGCCACTAATGGAAGCTTTCTTT.

This clone was found many times. The chain employs TRBV11-2 and TRBJ2-6; no clear D. This CDR3 has 17 residues. With 1 base removed from V and 0 bases from J, the gap between germline ends came to 10 bases. The germline V gene encodes CDR1 SGHAT and CDR2 FQNNGV. The CDR3 DNA reads as TGTGCCAGCAGCTTAGGTCCGCTACGCTCTGGGGCCAACGTCCTGACTTTC. This gives the protein CASSLGPLRSGANVLTF.

This clone turned up a few times. Within the sample, other DNA sequences also encode this same CDR3. The V call is TRBV6-6, the J call TRBJ2-7, with TRBD1 matching 10 bases. Germline V gene lookup returns CDR1 MNHNY and CDR2 SVGAGI (reference sequence). There are 15 residues in the CDR3. V shed 2 bases, J shed 0 bases, and the junction held 1 base outside the gene matches. In DNA, the CDR3 is TGTGCCAGCAGTTACAGGACAGGGGGCTCCTACGAGCAGTACTTC. This sequence encodes CASSYRTGGSYEQYF.

This clone was counted between two and nine times. The chain carries TRBV4-2 and TRBJ1-2; unclear D gene. The CDR3 runs 16 residues. V was cut by 0 bases and J by 3 bases, with 14 bases left in between. Germline V gene sequence: CDR1 LGHNA, CDR2 YNFKEQ. Here the CDR3 reads CASSQDQQRQDYGYTF. CDR3 nucleotides: TGTGCCAGCAGCCAAGATCAGCAGCGCCAAGACTATGGCTACACCTTC.

The V call is TRBV9, the J call TRBJ1-3; no firm D call. Germline lookup yields CDR1 SGDLS and CDR2 YYNGEE. The length of the CDR3 is 14 residues. The V and J ends lost 2 bases and 0 bases respectively, with 6 bases between them. CDR3 sequence: CASSVTSSGNTIYF. The CDR3 DNA reads TGTGCCAGCAGCGTCACCAGCTCTGGAAACACCATATATTTT.

The V call is TRBV18, the J call TRBJ2-7; 9 bases fit TRBD1. This CDR3 has 15 amino acids. Unmatched junction bases numbered 7, after V lost 4 bases and J lost 3 bases. CDR1 and CDR2 (germline): KGHSH, LQKENI. CDR3 sequence: CASSQPGQGYYEQYF. The CDR3 bases are TGTGCCAGCTCACAACCGGGACAGGGCTACTACGAGCAGTACTTC.